These 31 T cell receptor beta chains came from one sample sequenced in a study of persistence of HIV-infected CD4 T cells. Their target antigens are unknown. Cells were stimulated with CMV-infected fibroblast lysates at 8.5 to 10 ug/mL. Memory cells lacking CD40L and CD69 with high CD45RO were sorted. Sequencing used immunoSEQ version 4 in survey mode. Libraries were prepared by immunoSEQ multiplex PCR; TCRdb keeps only in-frame clonotypes and omits some of them. The data show about 48,000 clones, 70% to 80% seen once. The specimen comprised CD4+ T cells sorted from PBMCs after 18-hour stimulation, sampled from a patient who received antiretroviral therapy. The receptors come from an adult man with HIV who was CMV-seropositive.

The chain joins TRBV30 to TRBJ1-1; TRBD1 agrees at 7 bases. Germline V gene data show CDR1 as GTSNPN and CDR2 as SVGIG (reference sequence). The CDR3 is 14 amino acids. The J segment lost 5 bases and the V segment lost 2 bases, leaving 8 bases of the junction unmatched. The CDR3 DNA is TGTGCCTGGAGTATCAAGGGGGCGAATACTGAAGCTTTCTTT. Amino acid sequence: CAWSIKGANTEAFF.

This clone was detected only a few times. The rearrangement joins TRBV19 to TRBJ2-7, with D tentatively TRBD2 (5 bases). Germline CDR1 LNHDA, CDR2 SQIVND (reference sequence). V lost 5 bases, J lost 6 bases, and 17 bases lay in between. The CDR3 loop spans 14 amino acids. Here the CDR3 reads CASSPSREDREQYF. The CDR3, as DNA: TGTGCCAGTAGTCCCTCCCGGGAAGATCGCGAGCAGTACTTC.

This clone was seen more than once but under ten times. J is TRBJ2-7 and V is TRBV7-9; TRBD1 matches at 10 bases. The V segment lost 0 bases and the J segment 6 bases; nucleotides outside the gene matches: 5. CDR3 length: 15 amino acids. Per the germline V gene, CDR1 is SEHNR and CDR2 is FQNEAQ (reference sequence). The chain's CDR3 is CASSLADRGTSEQYF. The CDR3 nucleotides read TGTGCCAGCAGCTTAGCGGACAGGGGGACATCCGAGCAGTACTTC.

This chain connects TRBV18 to TRBJ2-2; perhaps D is TRBD1 or TRBD2 (5 bases each). The CDR3 has 13 residues. The germline V gene has CDR1 KGHSH and CDR2 LQKENI. Trimming left V 1 base short and J 5 bases short, with 5 bases between. The CDR3 sequence is CASSPRGTGELFF. In DNA, the CDR3 is TGTGCCAGCTCACCACGGGGGACCGGGGAGCTGTTTTTT.

The chain uses TRBV7-9 and TRBJ2-4, with D hard to call. The germline gives CDR1 SEHNR, CDR2 FQNEAQ (reference sequence). V gave up 1 base and J gave up 0 bases, with 4 bases separating them. The CDR3 totals 14 residues. CDR3 DNA sequence: TGTGCCAGCAGCTTAGATCCAGCCAAAAACATTCAGTACTTC. This sequence encodes CASSLDPAKNIQYF. The variable domain in full, completed from reference TRBV7-9 and TRBJ2-4, reads DTGVSQNPRHKITKRGQNVTFRCDPISEHNRLYWYRQTLGQGPEFLTYFQNEAQLEKSRLLSDRFSAERPKGSFSTLEIQRTEQGDSAMYLCASSLDPAKNIQYFGAGTRLSVL.

A few counts support this clone. The genes are TRBV30 and TRBJ1-2; TRBD1 matches 11 bases. The V and J ends lost 2 bases and 7 bases, in that order; junction bases with no gene match: 15. Germline CDR1 is GTSNPN and CDR2 is SVGIG (reference sequence). The CDR3 extends over 17 amino acids. The CDR3 protein is CAWSSRTGGVLIGGYTF. The DNA for the CDR3 is TGTGCCTGGAGTTCGAGGACAGGGGGCGTCTTAATAGGTGGCTACACCTTC.

The V call is TRBV10-3, the J call TRBJ1-5; TRBD1 aligns across 7 bases. The CDR3 has 14 residues. Germline assignment: CDR1 ENHRY and CDR2 SYGVKD. V gave up 6 bases and J gave up 2 bases; unmatched junction bases: 4. The CDR3 nucleotides are TGTGCCATCAGCCGGGACAGCGGCAATCAGCCCCAGCATTTT. It translates to CAISRDSGNQPQHF.

The gene calls are TRBV15 and TRBJ2-2; D is ambiguous. CDR1 is LNHNV and CDR2 is YYDKDF in the germline V gene (reference sequence). The CDR3 is 14 residues long. V lost 1 base and J 1 base, leaving 4 bases between the germline ends. The CDR3 DNA follows: TGTGCCACCAGCAGAGGGAGGAACACCGGGGAGCTGTTTTTT. Its translation is CATSRGRNTGELFF.

This clone has only one observation. The CDR3 nucleotides read TGCGCCAGCAGCTTGGCAGGGGCAGGCAGGGAGACCCAGTACTTC. Its translation is CASSLAGAGRETQYF. The chain joins TRBV5-1 to TRBJ2-5, with a tentative D call TRBD1 (6 bases). CDR3 length: 15 amino acids. CDR1 SGHRS and CDR2 YFSETQ come from the germline V gene. Trimming stripped 0 bases from V and 5 bases from J, with 14 bases between.

The chain combines TRBV30 with TRBJ1-2; tentatively, D is TRBD1 (5 bases). Per the germline V gene, CDR1 is GTSNPN and CDR2 is SVGIG (reference sequence). The CDR3 runs 13 residues. Between the trimmed V and J ends, which lost 1 base and 3 bases, there was a span of 9 bases. For the CDR3, the DNA is TGTGCCTGGAGTGGCGTCAGGGACTATGGCTACACCTTC. Translation: CAWSGVRDYGYTF.

V usage is TRBV23-1 and J usage is TRBJ2-1; 10 nucleotides match TRBD2. TRBV23-1 is known as an ORF, though its function is uncertain. This CDR3 region has 16 residues. V was clipped by 3 bases and J by 3 bases; unmatched bases: 5. CDR3 DNA sequence: TGCGCCAGCAGTCATTGGACTAGCGGAGGCTACAATGAGCAGTTCTTC. Translated, it gives CASSHWTSGGYNEQFF.

The chain couples TRBV9 to TRBJ2-7; unclear D gene. Germline CDR1 reads SGDLS; CDR2 reads YYNGEE. This CDR3 region has 9 residues. The CDR3 sequence is CCSAYEQYF. CDR3 nucleotide sequence: TGTTGCAGCGCCTACGAGCAGTACTTC. Looking up the rest from reference TRBV9 and TRBJ2-7 gives the full variable domain: DSGVTQTPKHLITATGQRVTLRCSPRSGDLSVYWYQQSLDQGLQFLIQYYNGEERAKGNILERFSAQQFPDLHSELNLSSLELGDSALYFCCSAYEQYFGPGTRLTVT.

This clone has just a few counts. CDR3 sequence reads: CASILRTSGGASADTQYF. The CDR3 DNA sequence: TGTGCCAGCATCCTCAGGACTAGCGGGGGGGCCAGCGCAGATACGCAGTATTTT. The V call is TRBV3-1 (or the pseudogene TRBV3-2), the J call TRBJ2-3, with TRBD2 matching over 15 bases. Germline V lookup: CDR1 LGHDT, CDR2 YNNKEL (reference sequence). CDR3 length equals 18 residues. J was trimmed by 4 bases and V by 7 bases; bases with no gene match: 12.

With regard to this clone: Relative to the germline gene, one junction end is altered; a read error may explain this. V gene TRBV20-1 combines with J gene TRBJ2-7; weak D call: TRBD1 (5 bases). The V gene's germline CDR1 is DFQATT and CDR2 SNEGSKA (reference sequence). The CDR3 has 11 amino acids. The CDR3 DNA reads TGCAGTGCCAGAGGACAATACGAGCAGTACTTC. It codes for CSARGQYEQYF.

The CDR3 sequence: CASSLRGVAAGETQYF. The CDR3, as DNA: TGTGCCAGCAGCCTCAGAGGGGTGGCAGCGGGAGAGACCCAGTACTTC. V usage is TRBV7-2 and J usage is TRBJ2-5; D perhaps matches TRBD2 (6 bases). The CDR3 length is 16 residues. Per the germline V gene, CDR1 is SGHTA and CDR2 is FQGNSA. V was trimmed by 5 bases and J by 4 bases, leaving 20 bases between them.

The CDR3 DNA sequence: TGTGCCTCAGGGGCGGATAGCTCCTATAATTCACCCCTCCACTTT. Its protein product is CASGADSSYNSPLHF. This rearrangement joins TRBV30 to TRBJ1-6; D is possibly TRBD1 (6 bases). V was shortened by 7 bases and J by 0 bases, with 13 bases between the two germline ends. This CDR3 is 15 amino acids long. The germline V gene has CDR1 GTSNPN and CDR2 SVGIG (reference sequence).

The chain employs TRBV27 and TRBJ1-1; 7 bases align to TRBD1. The V gene end was trimmed by 4 bases and the J gene end by 1 base; junction bases not matched to a gene: 0. Germline V CDR1 and CDR2: MNHEY, SMNVEV (reference sequence). This CDR3 spans 13 amino acids. CDR3 sequence reads: CASSYRGNTEAFF. CDR3 coding DNA: TGTGCCAGCAGTTACAGGGGGAACACTGAAGCTTTCTTT.

J is TRBJ2-3 and V is TRBV29-1, with 7 bases matching TRBD1. Germline CDR1 SQVTM, CDR2 ANQGSEA. Trimming cost V 7 bases and J 1 base; bases outside gene matches: 8. This CDR3 has 14 residues. CDR3 sequence reads: CSAAGTAGTDTQYF. Here the CDR3 DNA reads TGCAGCGCTGCCGGGACAGCCGGCACAGATACGCAGTATTTT.

This clone was seen just once. The chain employs TRBV27 and TRBJ1-1; D ambiguous. The CDR3 is 13 residues long. V was pared by 5 bases and J by 1 base, with 8 bases between. Germline V lookup: CDR1 MNHEY, CDR2 SMNVEV (reference sequence). This chain's CDR3 is CASSPRKNTEAFF. CDR3 DNA: TGTGCCAGCAGTCCGCGGAAGAACACTGAAGCTTTCTTT.

The rearrangement joins TRBV27 to TRBJ1-5; D not resolved. CDR3 length: 16 residues. V dropped 2 bases and J dropped 2 bases, with 13 bases sitting between them. Germline V CDR1 and CDR2: MNHEY, SMNVEV (reference sequence). The CDR3 reads CASSLGFRSGNQPQHF. CDR3 sequence (DNA): TGTGCCAGCAGTTTAGGCTTTCGGAGTGGCAATCAGCCCCAGCATTTT.

The chain combines TRBV3-1 (or the pseudogene TRBV3-2) with TRBJ1-2; 9 nucleotides match TRBD1. The length of the CDR3 is 16 residues. Germline V gene sequence: CDR1 LGHDT, CDR2 YNNKEL (reference sequence). The junction had 9 bases not matched to a gene; V was cut back by 4 bases and J by 3 bases. DNA for the CDR3: TGTGCCAGCAGCCTAAGTGGACAGGGGCCTTACTATGGCTACACCTTC. This encodes CASSLSGQGPYYGYTF.

A remark on this clone: An end of the junction differs from the germline gene, which may be a read error. V usage is TRBV5-6 and J usage is TRBJ1-2, with D uncertain. Germline V gene data show CDR1 as SGHDT and CDR2 as YYEEEE. This CDR3 region has 12 residues. DNA of the CDR3: TGTGCCAGCACCTTGAGGAAGTATGGCTACACCTTC. Translating it yields CASTLRKYGYTF.

The chain joins TRBV30 to TRBJ2-7; weak D call: TRBD1 (6 bases). The CDR3 covers 15 residues. Trimming stripped 3 bases from V and 1 base from J, with 16 bases between. Per germline, CDR1 GTSNPN and CDR2 SVGIG (reference sequence). The CDR3 nucleotides are TGTGCCTGGAGCGAGGGACATCTCGTTTCCTACGAGCAGTACTTC. Its translation: CAWSEGHLVSYEQYF. Based on the CDR3 plus reference TRBV30 and TRBJ2-7, the full variable domain is SQTIHQWPATLVQPVGSPLSLECTVEGTSNPNLYWYRQAAGRGLQLLFYSVGIGQISSEVPQNLSASRPQDRQFILSSKKLLLSDSGFYLCAWSEGHLVSYEQYFGPGTRLTVT.

This sequence joins TRBV27 and TRBJ1-2; TRBD1 matches at 8 bases. V lost 5 bases to trimming and J lost 2 bases; unmatched junction nucleotides: 7. This CDR3 is 15 amino acids long. Germline loops: CDR1 MNHEY, CDR2 SMNVEV (reference sequence). CDR3 bases: TGTGCCAGCAGTAGACTAGACAGGGGAAACTATGGCTACACCTTC. Translation: CASSRLDRGNYGYTF.

This sequence joins TRBV19 and TRBJ2-1, with 9 bases that match TRBD1. The germline V gene encodes CDR1 LNHDA and CDR2 SQIVND (reference sequence). V trimming: 3 bases; J trimming: 9 bases; junction bases outside the gene matches: 9. The CDR3 is made up of 15 amino acids. CDR3 loop: CASSIVGQGGGEQFF. CDR3 nucleotides: TGTGCCAGTAGTATCGTGGGACAGGGCGGGGGTGAGCAGTTCTTC.

CDR3 bases: TGTGCCAGCAGCCATGACAGGGTGGCTTCACCCCTCCACTTT. This translates into CASSHDRVASPLHF. The V and J genes are TRBV7-9 and TRBJ1-6; 7 bases match TRBD1. CDR1 is SEHNR, CDR2 FQNEAQ, per germline (reference sequence). With V trimmed by 5 bases and J by 9 bases, 7 bases remained unmatched. This CDR3 is 14 amino acids long.

CDR3 sequence reads: CASSYSSFTFGYGYTF. The CDR3 DNA reads TGTGCCAGCAGTTACTCGAGTTTTACTTTTGGCTATGGCTACACCTTC. The chain employs TRBV6-5 and TRBJ1-2, with unresolved D. Germline CDR1 reads MNHEY; CDR2 reads SVGAGI. The length of the CDR3 is 16 residues. Trimming took off 0 bases at V and 4 bases at J, with 15 bases between the two ends.

J is TRBJ1-6 and V is TRBV27; perhaps TRBD1 as D (5 bases). Germline V gives CDR1 MNHEY, CDR2 SMNVEV (reference sequence). The CDR3 length is 14 residues. The V and J ends lost 3 bases and 9 bases respectively, with 12 bases between them. CDR3 nucleotide sequence: TGTGCCAGCAGTTTCGGGACCTTTAGTTCACCCCTCCACTTT. Its translation: CASSFGTFSSPLHF.

The chain links TRBV28 to TRBJ1-2; 10 bases line up with TRBD1. Trimming cost V 7 bases and J 9 bases; bases outside gene matches: 8. Germline CDR1 MDHEN, CDR2 SYDVKM. The CDR3 contains 13 residues. CDR3 in amino acids: CASTVTGGGRYTF. DNA of the CDR3: TGTGCCAGCACCGTGACAGGGGGCGGGCGCTACACCTTC.

Only a few counts were recorded for this clone. V and J are TRBV3-1 (or the pseudogene TRBV3-2) and TRBJ2-3; 8 bases are a match to TRBD2. Germline V gene data show CDR1 as LGHDT and CDR2 as YNNKEL (reference sequence). V shed 1 base, J shed 4 bases, and the junction held 7 bases outside the gene matches. The CDR3 is made up of 16 amino acids. DNA of the CDR3: TGTGCCAGCAGCCAAGCCACGGGAGGGGGTGCAGATACGCAGTATTTT. This sequence encodes CASSQATGGGADTQYF.

The rearrangement links TRBV19 to TRBJ1-4; D call uncertain. CDR3 length: 14 amino acids. Trimming removed 7 bases from V and 6 bases from J, with 15 bases in between. Germline V gene sequence: CDR1 LNHDA, CDR2 SQIVND (reference sequence). The CDR3 sequence: CASKPRALHEKLFF. As DNA, the CDR3 is TGTGCCAGTAAACCACGAGCCTTACATGAAAAACTGTTTTTT. Full variable domain (rest looked up from reference TRBV19 and TRBJ1-4): DGGITQSPKYLFRKEGQNVTLSCEQNLNHDAMYWYRQDPGQGLRLIYYSQIVNDFQKGDIAEGYSVSREKKESFPLTVTSAQKNPTAFYLCASKPRALHEKLFFGSGTQLSVL.